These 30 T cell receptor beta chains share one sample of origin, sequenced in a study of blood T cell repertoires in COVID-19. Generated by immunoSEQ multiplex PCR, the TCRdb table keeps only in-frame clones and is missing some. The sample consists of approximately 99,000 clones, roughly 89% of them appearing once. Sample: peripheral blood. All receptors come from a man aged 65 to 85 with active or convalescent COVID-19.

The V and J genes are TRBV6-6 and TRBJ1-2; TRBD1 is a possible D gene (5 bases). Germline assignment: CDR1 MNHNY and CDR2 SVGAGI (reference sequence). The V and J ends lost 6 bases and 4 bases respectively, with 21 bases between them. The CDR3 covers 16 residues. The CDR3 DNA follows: TGTGCCAGCAGCCGCAACCGGCTCAGGGAGGGCTATGGCTACACCTTC. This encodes CASSRNRLREGYGYTF.

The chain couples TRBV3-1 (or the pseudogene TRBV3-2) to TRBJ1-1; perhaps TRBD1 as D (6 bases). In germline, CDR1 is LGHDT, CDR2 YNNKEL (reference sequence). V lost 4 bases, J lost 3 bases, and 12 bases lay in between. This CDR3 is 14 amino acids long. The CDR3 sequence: CASSRGQSHTEAFF. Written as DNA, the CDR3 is TGTGCCAGCAGCCGAGGACAGTCTCACACTGAAGCTTTCTTT.

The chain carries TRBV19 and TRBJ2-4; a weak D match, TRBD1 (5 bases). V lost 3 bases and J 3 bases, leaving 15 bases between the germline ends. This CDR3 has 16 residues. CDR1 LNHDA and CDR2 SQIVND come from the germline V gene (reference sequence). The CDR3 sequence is CASSMLGVVDKNIQYF. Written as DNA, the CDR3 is TGTGCCAGTAGTATGTTAGGGGTAGTGGACAAAAACATTCAGTACTTC.

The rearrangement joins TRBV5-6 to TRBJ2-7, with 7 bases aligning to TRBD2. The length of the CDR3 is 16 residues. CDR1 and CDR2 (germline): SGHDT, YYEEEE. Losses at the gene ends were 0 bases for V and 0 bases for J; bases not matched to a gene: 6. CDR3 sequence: CASSLGQGGSSYEQYF. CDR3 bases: TGTGCCAGCAGCTTGGGGCAGGGCGGGAGCTCCTACGAGCAGTACTTC.

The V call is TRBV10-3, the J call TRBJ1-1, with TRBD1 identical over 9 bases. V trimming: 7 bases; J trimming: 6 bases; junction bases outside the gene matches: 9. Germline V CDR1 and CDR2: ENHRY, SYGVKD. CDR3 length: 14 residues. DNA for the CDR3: TGTGCCATCAAAACAACAGGGGGCCGGGCTGAAGCTTTCTTT. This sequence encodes CAIKTTGGRAEAFF.

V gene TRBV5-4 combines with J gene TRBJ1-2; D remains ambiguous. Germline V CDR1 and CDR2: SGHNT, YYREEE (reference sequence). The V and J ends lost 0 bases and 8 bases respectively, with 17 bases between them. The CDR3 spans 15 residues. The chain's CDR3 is CASSLGPGDLRGYTF. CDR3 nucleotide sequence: TGTGCCAGCAGCTTGGGTCCAGGCGATCTTCGGGGCTACACCTTC.

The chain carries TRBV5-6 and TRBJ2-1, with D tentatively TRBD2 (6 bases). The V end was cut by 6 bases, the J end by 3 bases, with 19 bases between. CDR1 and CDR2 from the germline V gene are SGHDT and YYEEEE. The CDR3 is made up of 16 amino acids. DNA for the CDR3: TGTGCCAGCACCCTCTTCCAGGGAGGAGGCTACAATGAGCAGTTCTTC. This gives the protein CASTLFQGGGYNEQFF.

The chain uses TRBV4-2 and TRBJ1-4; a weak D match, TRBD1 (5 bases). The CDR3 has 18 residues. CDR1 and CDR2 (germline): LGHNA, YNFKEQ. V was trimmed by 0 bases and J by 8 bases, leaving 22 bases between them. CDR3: CASSQDKSWQGGGEKLFF. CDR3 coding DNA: TGTGCCAGCAGCCAAGATAAAAGTTGGCAGGGAGGCGGCGAAAAACTGTTTTTT.

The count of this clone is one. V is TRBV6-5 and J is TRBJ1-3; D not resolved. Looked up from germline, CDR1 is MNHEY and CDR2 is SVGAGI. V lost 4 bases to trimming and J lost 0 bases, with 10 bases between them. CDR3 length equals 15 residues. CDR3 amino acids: CASSSEGGSGNTIYF. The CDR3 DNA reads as TGTGCCAGCAGTTCAGAGGGCGGCTCTGGAAACACCATATATTTT.

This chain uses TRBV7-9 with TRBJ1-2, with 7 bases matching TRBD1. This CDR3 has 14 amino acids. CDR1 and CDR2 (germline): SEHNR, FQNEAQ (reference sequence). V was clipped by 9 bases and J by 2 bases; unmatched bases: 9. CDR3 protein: CASTIGTENYGYTF. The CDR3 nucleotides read TGTGCCAGTACGATTGGGACAGAGAACTATGGCTACACCTTC. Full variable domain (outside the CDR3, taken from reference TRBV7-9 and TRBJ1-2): DTGVSQNPRHKITKRGQNVTFRCDPISEHNRLYWYRQTLGQGPEFLTYFQNEAQLEKSRLLSDRFSAERPKGSFSTLEIQRTEQGDSAMYLCASTIGTENYGYTFGSGTRLTVV.

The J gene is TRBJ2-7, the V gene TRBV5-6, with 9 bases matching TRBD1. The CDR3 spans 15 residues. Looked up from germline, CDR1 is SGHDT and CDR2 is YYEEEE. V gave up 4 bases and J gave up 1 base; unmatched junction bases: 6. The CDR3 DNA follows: TGTGCCAGCAGCCCCGGGACAGGGAGATCCTACGAGCAGTACTTC. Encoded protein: CASSPGTGRSYEQYF.

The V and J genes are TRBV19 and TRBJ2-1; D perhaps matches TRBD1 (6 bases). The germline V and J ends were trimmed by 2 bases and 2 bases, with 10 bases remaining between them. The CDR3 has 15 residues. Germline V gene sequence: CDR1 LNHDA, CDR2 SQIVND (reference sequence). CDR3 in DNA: TGTGCCAGTAGTATAACTAGACAGGCCTACAATGAGCAGTTCTTC. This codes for CASSITRQAYNEQFF.

The CDR3, as DNA: TGTGCCAGCAGCTTGCGACAGGGGAGCGAAAAACTGTTTTTT. Residues: CASSLRQGSEKLFF. The chain couples TRBV7-8 to TRBJ1-4; TRBD1 aligns across 8 bases. The CDR3 has 14 residues. Germline assignment: CDR1 SGHVS and CDR2 FQNEAQ. Germline trimming cut 3 bases from V and 8 bases from J; bases unmatched to any gene: 5.

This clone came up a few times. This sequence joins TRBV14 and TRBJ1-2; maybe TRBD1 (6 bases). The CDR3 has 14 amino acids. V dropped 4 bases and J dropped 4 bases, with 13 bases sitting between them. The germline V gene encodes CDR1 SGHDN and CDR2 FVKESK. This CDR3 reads CASSPGTNLYGYTF. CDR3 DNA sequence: TGTGCCAGCAGCCCCGGGACAAACCTCTATGGCTACACCTTC.

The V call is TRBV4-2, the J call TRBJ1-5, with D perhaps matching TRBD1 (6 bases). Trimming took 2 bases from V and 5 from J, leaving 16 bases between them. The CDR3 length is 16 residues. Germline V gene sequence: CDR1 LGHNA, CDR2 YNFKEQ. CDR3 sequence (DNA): TGTGCCAGCAGCCAAAACCGCCGGGACATAGATCAGCCCCAGCATTTT. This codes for CASSQNRRDIDQPQHF.

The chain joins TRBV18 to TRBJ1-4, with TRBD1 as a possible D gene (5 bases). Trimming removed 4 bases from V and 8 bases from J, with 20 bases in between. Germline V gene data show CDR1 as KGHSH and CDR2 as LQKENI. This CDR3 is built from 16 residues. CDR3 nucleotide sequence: TGTGCCAGCTCACGGACTGGCGGGACCCCGGGGGAAAAACTGTTTTTT. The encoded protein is CASSRTGGTPGEKLFF.

The CDR3 DNA reads TGTGCCAGCAGCCGGGAGAATGAGCAGTTCTTC. Residues: CASSRENEQFF. The chain recombines TRBV3-1 (or the pseudogene TRBV3-2) with TRBJ2-1; tentative D call: TRBD2 (5 bases). The ends were cut back, 4 bases at V and 7 bases at J, with 5 bases in the middle. The CDR3 extends over 11 amino acids. The germline gives CDR1 LGHDT, CDR2 YNNKEL (reference sequence).

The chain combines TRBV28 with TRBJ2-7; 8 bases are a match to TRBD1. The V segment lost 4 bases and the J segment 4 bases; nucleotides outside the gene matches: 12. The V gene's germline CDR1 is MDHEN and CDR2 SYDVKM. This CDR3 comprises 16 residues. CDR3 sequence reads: CASSSNTGGSLYEQYF. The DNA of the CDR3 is TGTGCCAGCAGTTCGAATACAGGGGGGTCTCTTTACGAGCAGTACTTC.

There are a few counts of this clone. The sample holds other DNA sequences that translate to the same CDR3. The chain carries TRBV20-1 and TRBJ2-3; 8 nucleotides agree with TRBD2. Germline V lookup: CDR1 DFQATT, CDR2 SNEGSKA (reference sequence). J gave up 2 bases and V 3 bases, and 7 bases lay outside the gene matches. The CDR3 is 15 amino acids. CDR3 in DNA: TGCAGTGCTAGTTTGGCGGGGGGACCCACAGATACGCAGTATTTT. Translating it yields CSASLAGGPTDTQYF.

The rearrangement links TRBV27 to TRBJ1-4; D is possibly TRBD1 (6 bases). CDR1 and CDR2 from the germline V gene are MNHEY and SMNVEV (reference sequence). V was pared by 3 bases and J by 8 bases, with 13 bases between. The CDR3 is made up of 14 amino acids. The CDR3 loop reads CASSFQGFGEKLFF. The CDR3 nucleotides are TGTGCCAGCAGTTTCCAGGGGTTCGGGGAAAAACTGTTTTTT. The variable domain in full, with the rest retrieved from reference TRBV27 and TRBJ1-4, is EAQVTQNPRYLITVTGKKLTVTCSQNMNHEYMSWYRQDPGLGLRQIYYSMNVEVTDKGDVPEGYKVSRKEKRNFPLILESPSPNQTSLYFCASSFQGFGEKLFFGSGTQLSVL.

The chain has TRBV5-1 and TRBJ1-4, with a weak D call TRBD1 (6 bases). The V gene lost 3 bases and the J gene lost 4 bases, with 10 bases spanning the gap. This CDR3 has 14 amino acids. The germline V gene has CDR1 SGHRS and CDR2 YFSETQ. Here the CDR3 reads CASSSDRNNEKLFF. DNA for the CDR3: TGCGCCAGCAGCTCGGACAGAAATAATGAAAAACTGTTTTTT.

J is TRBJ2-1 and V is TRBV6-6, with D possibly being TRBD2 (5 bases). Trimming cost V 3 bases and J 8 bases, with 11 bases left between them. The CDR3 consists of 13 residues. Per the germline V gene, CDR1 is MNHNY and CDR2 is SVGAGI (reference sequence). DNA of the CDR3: TGTGCCAGCAGTTATCACCTAGCAGATGAGCAGTTCTTC. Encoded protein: CASSYHLADEQFF.

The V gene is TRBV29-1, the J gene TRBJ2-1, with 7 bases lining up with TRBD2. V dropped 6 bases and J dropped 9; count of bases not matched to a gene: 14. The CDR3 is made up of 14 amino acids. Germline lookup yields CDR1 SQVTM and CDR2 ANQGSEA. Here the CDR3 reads CSVDRDYQYGEQFF. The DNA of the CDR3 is TGCAGCGTAGACCGGGACTATCAGTACGGTGAGCAGTTCTTC.

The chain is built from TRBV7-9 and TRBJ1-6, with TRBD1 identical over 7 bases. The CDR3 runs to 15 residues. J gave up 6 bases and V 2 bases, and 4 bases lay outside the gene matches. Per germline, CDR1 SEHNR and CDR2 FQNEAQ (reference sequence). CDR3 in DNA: TGTGCCAGCAGCTTACTGCCAGGGGGTAATTCACCCCTCCACTTT. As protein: CASSLLPGGNSPLHF.

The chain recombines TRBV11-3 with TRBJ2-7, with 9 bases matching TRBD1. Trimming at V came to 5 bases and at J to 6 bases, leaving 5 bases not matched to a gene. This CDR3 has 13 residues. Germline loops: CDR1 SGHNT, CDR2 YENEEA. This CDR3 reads CASSAGTGLEQYF. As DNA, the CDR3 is TGTGCCAGCAGCGCTGGGACAGGGCTCGAGCAGTACTTC.

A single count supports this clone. CDR3 sequence reads: CASSSPSGEANYGYTF. The CDR3 region has the DNA TGTGCCAGTAGTTCCCCGTCGGGGGAAGCTAACTATGGCTACACCTTC. The chain is built from TRBV19 and TRBJ1-2; D possibly corresponds to TRBD1 (5 bases). The germline gives CDR1 LNHDA, CDR2 SQIVND (reference sequence). CDR3 length equals 16 residues. V lost 5 bases, J lost 0 bases, and 16 bases lay in between.

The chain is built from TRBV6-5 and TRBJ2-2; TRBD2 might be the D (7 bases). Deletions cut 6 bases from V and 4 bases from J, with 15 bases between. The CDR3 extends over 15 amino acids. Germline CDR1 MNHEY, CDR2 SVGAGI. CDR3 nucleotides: TGTGCCAGCAGAGACGGGGGGCGAGGCACCGGGGAGCTGTTTTTT. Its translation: CASRDGGRGTGELFF.

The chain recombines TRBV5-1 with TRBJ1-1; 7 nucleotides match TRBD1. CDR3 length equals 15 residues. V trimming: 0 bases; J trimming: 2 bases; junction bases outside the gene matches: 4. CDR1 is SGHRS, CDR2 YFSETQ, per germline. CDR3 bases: TGCGCCAGCAGCTTGGCCGGGACAGACAACACTGAAGCTTTCTTT. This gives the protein CASSLAGTDNTEAFF.

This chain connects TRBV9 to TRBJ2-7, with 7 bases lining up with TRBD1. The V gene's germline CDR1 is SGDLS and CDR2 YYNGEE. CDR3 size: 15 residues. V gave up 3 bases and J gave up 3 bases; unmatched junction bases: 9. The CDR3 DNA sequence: TGTGCCAGCAGCGCAACTGGACAGGTAAACTACGAGCAGTACTTC. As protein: CASSATGQVNYEQYF.

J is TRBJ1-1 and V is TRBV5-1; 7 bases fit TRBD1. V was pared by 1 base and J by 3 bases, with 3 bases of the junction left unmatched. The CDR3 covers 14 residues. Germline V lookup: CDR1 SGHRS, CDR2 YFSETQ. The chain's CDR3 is CASSLIQGHTEAFF. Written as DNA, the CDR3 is TGCGCCAGCAGCTTGATACAGGGGCACACTGAAGCTTTCTTT.